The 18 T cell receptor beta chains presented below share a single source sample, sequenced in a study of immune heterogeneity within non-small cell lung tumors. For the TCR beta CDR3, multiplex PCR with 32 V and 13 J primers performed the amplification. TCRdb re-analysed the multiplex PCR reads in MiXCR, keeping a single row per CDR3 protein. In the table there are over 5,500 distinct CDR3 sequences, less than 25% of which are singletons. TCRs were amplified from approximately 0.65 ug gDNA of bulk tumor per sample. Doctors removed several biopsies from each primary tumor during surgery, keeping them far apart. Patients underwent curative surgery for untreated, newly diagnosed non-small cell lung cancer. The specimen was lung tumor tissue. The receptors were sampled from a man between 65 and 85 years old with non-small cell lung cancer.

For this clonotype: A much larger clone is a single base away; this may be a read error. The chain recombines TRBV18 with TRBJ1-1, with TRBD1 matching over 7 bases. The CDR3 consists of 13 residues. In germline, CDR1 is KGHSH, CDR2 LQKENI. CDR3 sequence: CASSWTGNTEASF. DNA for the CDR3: TGTGCCAGCTCATGGACAGGTAACACTGAAGCTTCCTTT.

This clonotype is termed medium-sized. The CDR3 loop is CASSLGPHRAHYGYTF. The CDR3 DNA follows: TGTGCCAGCAGTTTAGGCCCCCACAGGGCCCACTATGGCTACACCTTC. This chain joins TRBV12-3 or TRBV12-4 and TRBJ1-2; D possibly corresponds to TRBD1 (6 bases). The CDR3 has 16 amino acids. V lost 1 base, J lost 3 bases, and 15 bases lay in between.

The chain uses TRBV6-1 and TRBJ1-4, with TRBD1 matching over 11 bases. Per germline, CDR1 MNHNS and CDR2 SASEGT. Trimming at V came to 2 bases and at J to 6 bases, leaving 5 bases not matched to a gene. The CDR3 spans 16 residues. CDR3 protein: CASSERLGQGDEKLFF. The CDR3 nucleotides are TGTGCCAGCAGTGAAAGGTTGGGACAGGGGGATGAAAAACTGTTTTTT.

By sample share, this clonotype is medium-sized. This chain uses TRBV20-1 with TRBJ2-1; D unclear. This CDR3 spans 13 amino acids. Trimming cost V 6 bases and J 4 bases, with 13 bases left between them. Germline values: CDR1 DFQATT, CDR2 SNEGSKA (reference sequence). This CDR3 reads CSALSTDYNEQFF. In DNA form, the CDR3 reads TGCAGTGCCTTATCGACGGATTACAATGAGCAGTTCTTC.

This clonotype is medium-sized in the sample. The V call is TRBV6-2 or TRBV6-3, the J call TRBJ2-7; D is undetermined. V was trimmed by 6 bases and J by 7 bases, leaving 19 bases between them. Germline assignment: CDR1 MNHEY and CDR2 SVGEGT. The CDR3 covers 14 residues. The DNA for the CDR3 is TGTGCCAGCAGGCTTGACGGGCTCATAGGGGAGCAGTACTTC. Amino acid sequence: CASRLDGLIGEQYF.

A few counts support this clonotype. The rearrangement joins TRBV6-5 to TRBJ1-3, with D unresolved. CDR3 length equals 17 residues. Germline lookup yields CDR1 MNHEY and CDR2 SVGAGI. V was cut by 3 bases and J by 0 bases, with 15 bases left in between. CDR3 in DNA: TGTGCCAGCAGTTATACCTCACCGGTCGGCTCTGGAAACACCATATATTTT. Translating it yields CASSYTSPVGSGNTIYF.

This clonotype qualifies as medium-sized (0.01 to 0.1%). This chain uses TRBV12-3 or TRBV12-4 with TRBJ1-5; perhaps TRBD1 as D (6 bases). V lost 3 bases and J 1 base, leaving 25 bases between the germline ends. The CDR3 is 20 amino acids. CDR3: CASSFFERDRGARSNQPQHF. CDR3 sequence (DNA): TGTGCCAGCAGTTTTTTTGAGAGGGACCGGGGGGCTAGGAGCAATCAGCCCCAGCATTTT.

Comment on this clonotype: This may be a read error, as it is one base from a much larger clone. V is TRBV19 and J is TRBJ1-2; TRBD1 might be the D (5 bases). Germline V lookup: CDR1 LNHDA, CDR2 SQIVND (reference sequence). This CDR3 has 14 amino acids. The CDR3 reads CASSVRQTNYGYIF. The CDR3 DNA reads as TGTGCCAGTAGTGTGAGACAGACCAACTATGGCTACATCTTC.

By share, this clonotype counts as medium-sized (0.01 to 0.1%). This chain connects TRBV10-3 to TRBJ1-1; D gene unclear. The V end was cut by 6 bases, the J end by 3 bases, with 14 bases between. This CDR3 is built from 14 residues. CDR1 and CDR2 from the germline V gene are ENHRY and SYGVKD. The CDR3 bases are TGTGCCATCAGGAAACAGAGGGCTGACACTGAAGCTTTCTTT. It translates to CAIRKQRADTEAFF.

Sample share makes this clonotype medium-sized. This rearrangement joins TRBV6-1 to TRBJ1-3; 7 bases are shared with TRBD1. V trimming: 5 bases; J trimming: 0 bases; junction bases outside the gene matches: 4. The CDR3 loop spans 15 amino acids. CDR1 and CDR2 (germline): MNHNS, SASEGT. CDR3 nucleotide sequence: TGTGCCAGCAGTATGGGACAGACCTCTGGAAACACCATATATTTT. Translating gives CASSMGQTSGNTIYF.

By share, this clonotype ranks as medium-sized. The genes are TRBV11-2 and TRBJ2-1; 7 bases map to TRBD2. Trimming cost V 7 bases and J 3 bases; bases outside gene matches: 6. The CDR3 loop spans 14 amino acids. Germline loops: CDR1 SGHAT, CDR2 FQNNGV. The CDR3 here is CASTPLAVYNEQFF. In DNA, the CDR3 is TGTGCCAGCACCCCTCTAGCGGTCTACAATGAGCAGTTCTTC.

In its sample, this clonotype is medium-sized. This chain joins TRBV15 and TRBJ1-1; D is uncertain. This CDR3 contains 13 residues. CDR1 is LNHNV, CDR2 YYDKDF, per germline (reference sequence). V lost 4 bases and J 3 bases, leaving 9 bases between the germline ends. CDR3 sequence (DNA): TGTGCCACCAGCATTTCTGGGGACACTGAAGCTTTCTTT. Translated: CATSISGDTEAFF.

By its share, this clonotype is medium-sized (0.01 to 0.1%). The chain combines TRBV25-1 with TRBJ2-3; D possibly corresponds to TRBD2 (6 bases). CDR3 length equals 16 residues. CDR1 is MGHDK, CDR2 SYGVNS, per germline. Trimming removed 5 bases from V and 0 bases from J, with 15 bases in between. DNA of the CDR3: TGTGCCAGCAGTCCTAGCGTTTCACTTAGCACAGATACGCAGTATTTT. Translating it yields CASSPSVSLSTDTQYF.

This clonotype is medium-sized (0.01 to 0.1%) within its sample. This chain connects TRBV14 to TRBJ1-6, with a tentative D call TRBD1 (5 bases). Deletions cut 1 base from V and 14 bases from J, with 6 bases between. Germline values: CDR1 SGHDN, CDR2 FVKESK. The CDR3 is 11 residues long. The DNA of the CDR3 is TGTGCCAGCAGCCAAGGGGGGGCCCTCCACTTT. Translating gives CASSQGGALHF.

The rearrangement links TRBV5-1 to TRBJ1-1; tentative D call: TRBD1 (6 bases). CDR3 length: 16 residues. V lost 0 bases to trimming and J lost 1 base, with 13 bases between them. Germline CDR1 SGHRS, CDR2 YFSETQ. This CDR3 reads CASSLGNRVPNTEAFF. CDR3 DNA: TGCGCCAGCAGCTTGGGAAACAGGGTCCCGAACACTGAAGCTTTCTTT. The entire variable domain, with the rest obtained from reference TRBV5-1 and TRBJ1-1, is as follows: KAGVTQTPRYLIKTRGQQVTLSCSPISGHRSVSWYQQTPGQGLQFLFEYFSETQRNKGNFPGRFSGRQFSNSRSEMNVSTLELGDSALYLCASSLGNRVPNTEAFFGQGTRLTVV.

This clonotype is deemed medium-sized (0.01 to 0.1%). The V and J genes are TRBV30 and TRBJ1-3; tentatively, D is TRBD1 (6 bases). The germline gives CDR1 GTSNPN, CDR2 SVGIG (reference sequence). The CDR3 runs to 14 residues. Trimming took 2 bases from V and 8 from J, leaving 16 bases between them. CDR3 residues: CAWSKQGTVDTIYF. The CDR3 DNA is TGTGCCTGGAGTAAACAGGGTACCGTGGACACCATATATTTT. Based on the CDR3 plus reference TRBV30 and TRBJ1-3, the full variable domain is SQTIHQWPATLVQPVGSPLSLECTVEGTSNPNLYWYRQAAGRGLQLLFYSVGIGQISSEVPQNLSASRPQDRQFILSSKKLLLSDSGFYLCAWSKQGTVDTIYFGEGSWLTVV.

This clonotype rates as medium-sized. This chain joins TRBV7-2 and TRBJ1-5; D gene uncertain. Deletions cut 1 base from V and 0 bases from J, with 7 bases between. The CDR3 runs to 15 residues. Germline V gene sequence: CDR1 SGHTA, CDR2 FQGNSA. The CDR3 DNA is TGTGCCAGCAGCTTAGTTTCTGTTAGCAATCAGCCCCAGCATTTT. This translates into CASSLVSVSNQPQHF. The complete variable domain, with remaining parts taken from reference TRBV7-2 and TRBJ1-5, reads GAGVSQSPSNKVTEKGKDVELRCDPISGHTALYWYRQSLGQGLEFLIYFQGNSAPDKSGLPSDRFSAERTGGSVSTLTIQRTQQEDSAVYLCASSLVSVSNQPQHFGDGTRLSIL.

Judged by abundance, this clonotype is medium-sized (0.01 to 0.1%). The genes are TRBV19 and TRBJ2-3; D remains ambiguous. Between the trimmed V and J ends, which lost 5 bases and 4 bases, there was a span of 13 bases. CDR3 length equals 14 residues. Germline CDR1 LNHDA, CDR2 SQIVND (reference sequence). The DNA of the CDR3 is TGTGCCAGTAGTCCCCAGCCAGGATCAGATACGCAGTATTTT. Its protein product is CASSPQPGSDTQYF. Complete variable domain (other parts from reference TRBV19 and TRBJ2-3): DGGITQSPKYLFRKEGQNVTLSCEQNLNHDAMYWYRQDPGQGLRLIYYSQIVNDFQKGDIAEGYSVSREKKESFPLTVTSAQKNPTAFYLCASSPQPGSDTQYFGPGTRLTVL.